The 6 T cell receptor beta chains below were found in one sample sequenced in a study of T cell responses to AZD1222 COVID-19 vaccine. The method was immunoSEQ multiplex PCR; TCRdb's version includes in-frame clones alone and lacks a portion of them. This sample has about 110,000 clones, with 70% to 90% found just once. The source was peripheral blood, collected on day 0 of AZD1222 vaccination. Receptor source: an adult in good health.

The chain has TRBV6-5 and TRBJ1-5, with TRBD1 as a possible D gene (6 bases). There are 12 residues in the CDR3. In germline, CDR1 is MNHEY, CDR2 SVGAGI. The V end was cut by 10 bases, the J end by 2 bases, with 9 bases between. CDR3 DNA: TGTGCCACCAGGGGTGGCAATCAGCCCCAGCATTTT. It codes for CATRGGNQPQHF.

The chain recombines TRBV11-2 with TRBJ1-1; D unresolved. The germline V gene encodes CDR1 SGHAT and CDR2 FQNNGV. The V end lost 1 base, the J end lost 7 bases, and 16 bases lay between the germline ends. This CDR3 has 15 residues. CDR3 residues: CASSLGGSKSGEAFF. The DNA for the CDR3 is TGTGCCAGCAGCTTAGGAGGAAGCAAATCAGGTGAAGCTTTCTTT.

This chain uses TRBV4-2 with TRBJ2-2; D unclear. Germline CDR1 is LGHNA and CDR2 is YNFKEQ. This CDR3 has 13 amino acids. V was shortened by 4 bases and J by 7 bases, with 10 bases between the two germline ends. CDR3 sequence: CASSRSGIGELFF. As DNA, the CDR3 is TGTGCCAGCAGCCGGAGTGGAATCGGGGAGCTGTTTTTT.

The V call is TRBV6-6, the J call TRBJ2-7; tentatively, D is TRBD1 (5 bases). Per the germline V gene, CDR1 is MNHNY and CDR2 is SVGAGI (reference sequence). This CDR3 has 14 residues. The V end was cut by 5 bases, the J end by 3 bases, with 14 bases between. DNA for the CDR3: TGTGCCAGCAGTCCAGAACCCGACAGCTACGAGCAGTACTTC. Its protein is CASSPEPDSYEQYF.

This chain links TRBV6-1 with TRBJ1-2; the D is unclear. V lost 2 bases to trimming and J lost 0 bases, with 16 bases between them. In germline, CDR1 is MNHNS, CDR2 SASEGT. The CDR3 totals 17 residues. CDR3 sequence: CASSESEVLKANYGYTF. The CDR3 bases are TGTGCCAGCAGTGAAAGTGAGGTGTTAAAAGCTAACTATGGCTACACCTTC.

This rearrangement joins TRBV6-1 to TRBJ1-6, with no clear D. The CDR3 consists of 14 residues. V was trimmed by 1 base and J by 5 bases, leaving 6 bases between them. Germline-derived CDR1 and CDR2 are MNHNS and SASEGT. The CDR3 region is CASSEGSHNSPLHF. Written as DNA, the CDR3 is TGTGCCAGCAGTGAAGGTTCTCATAATTCACCCCTCCACTTT.